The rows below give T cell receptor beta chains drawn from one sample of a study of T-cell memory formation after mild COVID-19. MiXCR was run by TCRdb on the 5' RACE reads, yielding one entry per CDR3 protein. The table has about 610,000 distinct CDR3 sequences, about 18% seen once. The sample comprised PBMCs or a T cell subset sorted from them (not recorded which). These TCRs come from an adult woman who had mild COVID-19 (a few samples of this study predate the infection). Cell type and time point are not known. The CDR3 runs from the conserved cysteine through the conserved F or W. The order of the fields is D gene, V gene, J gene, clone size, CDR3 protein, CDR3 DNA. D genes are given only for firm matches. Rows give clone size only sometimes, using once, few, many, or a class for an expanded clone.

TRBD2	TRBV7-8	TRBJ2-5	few	CASRGLAGGEYF	TGTGCCAGCAGAGGACTAGCGGGAGGGGAGTACTTC
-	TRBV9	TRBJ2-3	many	CASSVGLLADTQYF	TGTGCCAGCAGCGTAGGACTATTGGCAGATACGCAGTATTTT
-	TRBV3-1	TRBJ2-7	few	CASSQLTYEQYF	TGTGCCAGCAGCCAACTGACTTACGAGCAGTACTTC
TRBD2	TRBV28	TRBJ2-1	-	CASSAGGGEYNEQFF	TGTGCCAGCAGTGCCGGCGGGGGGGAATACAATGAGCAGTTCTTC
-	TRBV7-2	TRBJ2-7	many	CASSLPPSYEQYF	TGTGCCAGCAGCCTCCCCCCCTCCTACGAGCAGTACTTC
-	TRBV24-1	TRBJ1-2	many	CATSETGSYGYTF	TGTGCCACCAGTGAAACAGGTTCCTATGGCTACACCTTC
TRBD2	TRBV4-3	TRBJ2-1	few	CASSQGSAGGNEQFF	TGCGCCAGCAGCCAGGGTTCTGCGGGGGGCAATGAGCAGTTCTTC
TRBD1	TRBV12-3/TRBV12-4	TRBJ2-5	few	CASSLWDRQETQYF	TGTGCCAGCAGTTTGTGGGACAGACAAGAGACCCAGTACTTC
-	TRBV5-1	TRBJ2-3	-	CASSQGRARNPNWDTQYF	TGCGCCAGCAGCCAGGGACGCGCCCGAAACCCCAATTGGGATACGCAGTATTTT
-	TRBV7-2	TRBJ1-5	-	CASSPDSSSPQHF	TGTGCCAGCAGCCCGGACAGTTCTTCGCCCCAGCATTTT
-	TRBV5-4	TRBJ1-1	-	CASSLAPQVMNTEAFF	TGTGCCAGCAGCTTGGCTCCACAGGTCATGAACACTGAAGCTTTCTTT
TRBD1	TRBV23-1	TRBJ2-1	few	CASRRRTGSYNEQFF	TGCGCCAGCCGTCGAAGGACAGGGTCCTACAATGAGCAGTTCTTC
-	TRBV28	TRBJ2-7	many	CASSEGINEQYF	TGTGCCAGCAGCGAGGGGATCAACGAGCAGTACTTC
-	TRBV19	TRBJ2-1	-	CASSIGNRDEQFF	TGTGCCAGTAGTATAGGGAACAGGGATGAGCAGTTCTTC
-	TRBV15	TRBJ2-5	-	CATSRAADQETQYF	TGTGCCACCAGCAGAGCAGCGGACCAAGAGACCCAGTACTTC
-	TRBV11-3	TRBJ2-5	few	CASSLSEPETQYF	TGTGCCAGCAGCTTATCGGAGCCGGAGACCCAGTACTTC
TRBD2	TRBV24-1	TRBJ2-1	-	CATSRTSGTRNEQFF	TGTGCCACCTCCAGGACTAGCGGCACACGGAATGAGCAGTTCTTC
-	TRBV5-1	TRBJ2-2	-	CASSFLGADTGELFF	TGCGCCAGCAGCTTCCTCGGGGCGGACACCGGGGAGCTGTTTTTT
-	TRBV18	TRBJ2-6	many	CASSRDRKTAVLTF	TGTGCCAGCTCACGCGACAGAAAGACGGCCGTCCTGACTTTC
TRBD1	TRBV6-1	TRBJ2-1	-	CASSSVQGASNEQFF	TGTGCCAGCAGTTCAGTCCAGGGGGCGAGCAATGAGCAGTTCTTC
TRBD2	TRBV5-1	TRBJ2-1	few	CASSLTAGVAYNEQFF	TGCGCCAGCAGCTTGACAGCGGGGGTAGCCTACAATGAGCAGTTCTTC
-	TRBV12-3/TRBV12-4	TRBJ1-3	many	CASTAEVGTGNTIYF	TGTGCCAGCACCGCTGAAGTGGGGACGGGAAACACCATATATTTT
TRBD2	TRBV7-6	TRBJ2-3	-	CASSRPTSGGGTDTQYF	TGTGCCAGCAGCCGACCCACTAGCGGGGGGGGCACAGATACGCAGTATTTT
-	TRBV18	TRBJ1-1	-	CASSVGQSRLYTEAFF	TGTGCCAGCTCCGTAGGACAGTCCCGATTGTACACTGAAGCTTTCTTT
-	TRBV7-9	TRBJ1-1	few	CASSLQGGAGTEAFF	TGTGCCAGCAGCCTCCAAGGGGGGGCGGGCACTGAAGCTTTCTTT
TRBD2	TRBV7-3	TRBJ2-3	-	CASSQPRTSGSIADTQYF	TGTGCCAGCAGCCAGCCCCGGACTAGCGGGAGTATCGCAGATACGCAGTATTTT
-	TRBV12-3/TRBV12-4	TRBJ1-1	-	CASSFPSAVDTEAFF	TGTGCCAGCAGTTTCCCTTCGGCAGTCGACACTGAAGCTTTCTTT
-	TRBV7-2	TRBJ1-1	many	CASSLGGVNTEAFF	TGTGCCAGCAGCTTAGGTGGGGTGAACACTGAAGCTTTCTTT
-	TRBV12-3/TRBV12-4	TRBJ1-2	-	CASSLTVGYGYTF	TGTGCCAGCAGTTTGACGGTCGGCTATGGCTACACCTTC
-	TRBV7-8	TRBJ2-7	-	CASSPRDYEQYF	TGTGCCAGCAGCCCTCGGGATTACGAGCAGTACTTC
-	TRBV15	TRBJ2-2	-	CATSRRTGELFF	TGTGCCACCAGCAGACGTACCGGGGAGCTGTTTTTT
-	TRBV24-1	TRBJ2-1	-	CATGTGSSEQFF	TGTGCCACCGGGACTGGGTCGAGTGAGCAGTTCTTC
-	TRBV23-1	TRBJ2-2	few	CASSPDFGQGPSSELFF	TGCGCCAGCAGTCCCGATTTCGGGCAGGGGCCCAGTTCGGAGCTGTTTTTT
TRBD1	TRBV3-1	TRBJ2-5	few	CASSQVQGAGETQYF	TGTGCCAGCAGCCAAGTGCAGGGGGCGGGTGAGACCCAGTACTTC
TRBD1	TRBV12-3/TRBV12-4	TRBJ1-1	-	CASSPHRGRTEAFF	TGTGCCAGCAGTCCCCACAGGGGGCGGACTGAAGCTTTCTTT
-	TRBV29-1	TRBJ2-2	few	CSGLQAGDTGELFF	TGCAGCGGCTTACAGGCTGGGGACACCGGGGAGCTGTTTTTT
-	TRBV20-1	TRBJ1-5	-	CSAAAGGGGQPQHF	TGCAGTGCTGCCGCGGGAGGGGGAGGGCAGCCCCAGCATTTT
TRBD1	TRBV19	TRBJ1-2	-	CASRGTGGFYGYTF	TGTGCCAGCAGAGGGACAGGGGGTTTTTATGGCTACACCTTC
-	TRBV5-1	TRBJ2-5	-	CASRLPGVSDTQYF	TGCGCCAGCAGATTACCGGGAGTCTCGGATACCCAGTACTTC
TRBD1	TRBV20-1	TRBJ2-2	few	CSAGQGNTGELFF	TGCAGTGCTGGACAGGGGAACACCGGGGAGCTGTTTTTT
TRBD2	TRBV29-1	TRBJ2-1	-	CSVSGTSGRTSYNEQFF	TGCAGCGTGTCCGGGACTAGCGGGAGGACTTCCTACAATGAGCAGTTCTTC